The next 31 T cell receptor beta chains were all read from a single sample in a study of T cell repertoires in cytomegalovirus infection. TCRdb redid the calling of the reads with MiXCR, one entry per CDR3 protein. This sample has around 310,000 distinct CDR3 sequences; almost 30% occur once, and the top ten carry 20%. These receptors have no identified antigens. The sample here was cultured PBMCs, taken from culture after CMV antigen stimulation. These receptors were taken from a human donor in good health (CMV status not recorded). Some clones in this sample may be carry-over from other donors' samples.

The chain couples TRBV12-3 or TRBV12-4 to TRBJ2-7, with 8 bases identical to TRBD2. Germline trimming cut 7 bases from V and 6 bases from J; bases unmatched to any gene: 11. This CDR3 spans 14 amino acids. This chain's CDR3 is CASTQAGGWCEQYF. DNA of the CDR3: TGTGCCAGCACCCAGGCGGGGGGCTGGTGCGAGCAGTACTTC.

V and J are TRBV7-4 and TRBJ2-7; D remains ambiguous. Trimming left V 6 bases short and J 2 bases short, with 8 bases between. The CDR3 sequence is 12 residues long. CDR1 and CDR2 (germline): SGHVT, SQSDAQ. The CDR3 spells CASSRTTYEQYF. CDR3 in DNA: TGTGCCAGCAGTCGGACCACCTACGAGCAGTACTTC. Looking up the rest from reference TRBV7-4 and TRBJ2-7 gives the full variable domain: GAGVSQSPRYKVAKRGRDVALRCDSISGHVTLYWYRQTLGQGSEVLTYSQSDAQRDKSGRPSGRFSAERPERSVSTLKIQRTEQGDSAVYLCASSRTTYEQYFGPGTRLTVT.

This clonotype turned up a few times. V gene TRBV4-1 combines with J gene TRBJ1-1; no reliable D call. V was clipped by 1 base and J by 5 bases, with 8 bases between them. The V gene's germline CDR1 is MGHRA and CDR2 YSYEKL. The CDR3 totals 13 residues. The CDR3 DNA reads TGCGCCAGCAGCCAAGGTCCTGGGACTGAAGCTTTCTTT. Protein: CASSQGPGTEAFF.

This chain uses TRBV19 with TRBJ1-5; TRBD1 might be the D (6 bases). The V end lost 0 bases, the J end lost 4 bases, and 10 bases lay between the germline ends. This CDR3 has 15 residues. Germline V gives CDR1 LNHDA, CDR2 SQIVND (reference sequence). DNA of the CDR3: TGTGCCAGTAGTATAGAGAACAGGGTGAATCAGCCCCAGCATTTT. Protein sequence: CASSIENRVNQPQHF.

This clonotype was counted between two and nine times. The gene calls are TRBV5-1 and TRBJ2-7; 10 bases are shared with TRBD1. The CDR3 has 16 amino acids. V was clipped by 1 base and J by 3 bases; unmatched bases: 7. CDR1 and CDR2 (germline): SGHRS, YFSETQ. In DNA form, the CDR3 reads TGCGCCAGCAGCTTGTGGCCCGGGACAGGGGACTACGAGCAGTACTTC. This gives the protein CASSLWPGTGDYEQYF.

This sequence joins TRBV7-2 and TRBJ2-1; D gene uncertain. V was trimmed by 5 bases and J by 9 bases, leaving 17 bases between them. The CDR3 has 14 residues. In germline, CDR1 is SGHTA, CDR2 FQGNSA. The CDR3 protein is CASSLRQWAAEQFF. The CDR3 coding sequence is TGTGCCAGCAGCCTCCGACAATGGGCCGCTGAGCAGTTCTTC.

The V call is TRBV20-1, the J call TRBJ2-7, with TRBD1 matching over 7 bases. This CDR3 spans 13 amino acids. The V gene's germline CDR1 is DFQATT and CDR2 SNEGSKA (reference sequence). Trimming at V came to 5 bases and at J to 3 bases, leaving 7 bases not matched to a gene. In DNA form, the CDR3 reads TGCAGTGCTTACAGGGGTCTCTACTACGAGCAGTACTTC. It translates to CSAYRGLYYEQYF.

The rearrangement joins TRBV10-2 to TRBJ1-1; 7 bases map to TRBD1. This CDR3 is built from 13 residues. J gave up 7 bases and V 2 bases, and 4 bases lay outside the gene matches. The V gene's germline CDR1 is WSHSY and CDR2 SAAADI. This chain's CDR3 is CASSEDRAVEAFF. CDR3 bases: TGCGCCAGCAGTGAGGACAGGGCCGTTGAAGCTTTCTTT.

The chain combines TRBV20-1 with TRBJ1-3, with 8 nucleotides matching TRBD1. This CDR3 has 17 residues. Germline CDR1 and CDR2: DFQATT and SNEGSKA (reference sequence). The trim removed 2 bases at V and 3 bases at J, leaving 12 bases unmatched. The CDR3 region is CSARFGQGDVFGNTIYF. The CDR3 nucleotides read TGCAGTGCTAGATTCGGACAGGGAGATGTCTTTGGAAACACCATATATTTT.

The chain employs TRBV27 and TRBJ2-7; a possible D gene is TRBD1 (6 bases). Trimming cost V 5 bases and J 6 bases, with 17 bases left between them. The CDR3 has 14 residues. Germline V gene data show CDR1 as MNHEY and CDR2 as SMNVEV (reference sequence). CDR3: CASSPSSRGTEQYF. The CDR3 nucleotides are TGTGCCAGCAGTCCATCGAGCAGGGGTACCGAGCAGTACTTC.

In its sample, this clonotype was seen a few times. The CDR3 spells CASSFTGAGTEAFF. For the CDR3, the DNA is TGTGCCAGCAGCTTCACAGGGGCGGGCACTGAAGCTTTCTTT. V is TRBV7-2 and J is TRBJ1-1, with 7 bases fitting TRBD1. The CDR3 consists of 14 residues. Looked up from germline, CDR1 is SGHTA and CDR2 is FQGNSA. V dropped 3 bases and J dropped 4; count of bases not matched to a gene: 5.

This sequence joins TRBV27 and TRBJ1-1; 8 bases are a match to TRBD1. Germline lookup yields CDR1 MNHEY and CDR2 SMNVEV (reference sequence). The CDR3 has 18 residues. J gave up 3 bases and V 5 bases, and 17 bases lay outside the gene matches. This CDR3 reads CASSPRDRPVAADTEAFF. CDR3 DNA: TGTGCCAGCAGTCCCAGGGACAGGCCTGTAGCGGCGGACACTGAAGCTTTCTTT.

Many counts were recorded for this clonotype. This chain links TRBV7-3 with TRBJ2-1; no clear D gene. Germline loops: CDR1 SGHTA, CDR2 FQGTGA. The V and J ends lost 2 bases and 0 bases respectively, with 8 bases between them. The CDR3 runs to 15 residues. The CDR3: CASSLGYSSYNEQFF. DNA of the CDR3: TGTGCCAGCAGCTTAGGGTATTCCTCCTACAATGAGCAGTTCTTC.

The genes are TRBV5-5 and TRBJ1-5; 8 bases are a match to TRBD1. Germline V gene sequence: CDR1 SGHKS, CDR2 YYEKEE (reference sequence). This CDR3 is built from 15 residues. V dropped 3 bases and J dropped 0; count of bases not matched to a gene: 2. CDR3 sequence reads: CASSWDRYSNQPQHF. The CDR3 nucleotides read TGTGCCAGCAGCTGGGACAGGTATAGCAATCAGCCCCAGCATTTT.

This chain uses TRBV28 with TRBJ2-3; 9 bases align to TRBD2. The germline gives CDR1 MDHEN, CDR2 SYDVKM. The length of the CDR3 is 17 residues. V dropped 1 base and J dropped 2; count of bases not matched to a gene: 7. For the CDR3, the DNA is TGTGCCAGCAGTTTATCCGTGACTAGCGGATTCACAGATACGCAGTATTTT. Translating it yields CASSLSVTSGFTDTQYF.

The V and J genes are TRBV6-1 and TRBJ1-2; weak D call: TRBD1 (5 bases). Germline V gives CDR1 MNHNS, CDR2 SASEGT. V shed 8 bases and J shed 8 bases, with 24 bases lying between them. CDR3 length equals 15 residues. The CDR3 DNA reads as TGTGCCAGCGCACCGGGGTCGGTGGGACGACGAGGCTACACCTTC. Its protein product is CASAPGSVGRRGYTF.

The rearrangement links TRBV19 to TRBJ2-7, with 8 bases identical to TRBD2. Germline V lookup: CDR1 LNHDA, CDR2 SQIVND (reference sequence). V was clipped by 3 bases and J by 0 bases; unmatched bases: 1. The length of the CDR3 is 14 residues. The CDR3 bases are TGTGCCAGTAGTATGAGCGGGAGCTCCTACGAGCAGTACTTC. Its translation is CASSMSGSSYEQYF. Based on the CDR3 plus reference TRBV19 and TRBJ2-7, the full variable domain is DGGITQSPKYLFRKEGQNVTLSCEQNLNHDAMYWYRQDPGQGLRLIYYSQIVNDFQKGDIAEGYSVSREKKESFPLTVTSAQKNPTAFYLCASSMSGSSYEQYFGPGTRLTVT.

The CDR3 bases are TGTGCCAGCAGTGATCTGGTAGCGGCCTCGTACAATGAGCAGTTCTTC. Its protein product is CASSDLVAASYNEQFF. This sequence joins TRBV2 and TRBJ2-1; weak D call: TRBD2 (6 bases). V was shortened by 3 bases and J by 4 bases, with 16 bases between the two germline ends. This CDR3 has 16 residues. From germline, CDR1 is SNHLY and CDR2 FYNNEI.

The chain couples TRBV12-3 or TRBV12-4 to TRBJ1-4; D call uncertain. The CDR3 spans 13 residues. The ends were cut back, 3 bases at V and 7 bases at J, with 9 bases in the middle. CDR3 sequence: CASSLTLGEKLFF. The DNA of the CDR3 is TGTGCCAGCAGTTTGACACTCGGTGAAAAACTGTTTTTT.

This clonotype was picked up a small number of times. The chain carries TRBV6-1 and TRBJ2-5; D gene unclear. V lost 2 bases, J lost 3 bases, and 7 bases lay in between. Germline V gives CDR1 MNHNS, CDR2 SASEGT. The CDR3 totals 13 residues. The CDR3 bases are TGTGCCAGCAGTGAATTCGGAGAAGAGACCCAGTACTTC. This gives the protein CASSEFGEETQYF.

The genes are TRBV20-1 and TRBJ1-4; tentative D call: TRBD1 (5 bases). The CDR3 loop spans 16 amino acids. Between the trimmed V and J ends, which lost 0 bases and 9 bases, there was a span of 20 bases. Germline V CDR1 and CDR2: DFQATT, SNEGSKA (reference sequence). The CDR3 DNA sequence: TGCAGTGCTAGAGATGGGGCTCCCAAGGCGTCGAAAAAACTGTTTTTT. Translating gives CSARDGAPKASKKLFF.

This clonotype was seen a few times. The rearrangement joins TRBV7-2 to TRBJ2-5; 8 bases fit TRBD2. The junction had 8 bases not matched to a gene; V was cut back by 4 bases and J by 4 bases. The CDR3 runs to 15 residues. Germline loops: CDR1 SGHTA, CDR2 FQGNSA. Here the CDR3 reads CASSSWTSTGETQYF. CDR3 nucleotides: TGTGCCAGCAGCTCTTGGACTAGCACGGGAGAGACCCAGTACTTC.

The CDR3 is CASGQNDEQYF. The CDR3 DNA follows: TGTGCCAGCGGGCAGAATGACGAGCAGTACTTC. The V call is TRBV9, the J call TRBJ2-7; D remains ambiguous. Between the trimmed V and J ends, which lost 7 bases and 5 bases, there was a span of 10 bases. CDR1 and CDR2 (germline): SGDLS, YYNGEE. CDR3 length equals 11 residues.

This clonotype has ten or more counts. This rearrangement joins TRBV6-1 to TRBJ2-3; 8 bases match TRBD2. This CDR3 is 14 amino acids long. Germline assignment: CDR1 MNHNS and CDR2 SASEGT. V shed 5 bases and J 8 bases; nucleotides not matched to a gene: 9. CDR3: CASSPGLGAGTQYF. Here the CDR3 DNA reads TGTGCCAGCAGTCCGGGACTAGGTGCGGGTACGCAGTATTTT.

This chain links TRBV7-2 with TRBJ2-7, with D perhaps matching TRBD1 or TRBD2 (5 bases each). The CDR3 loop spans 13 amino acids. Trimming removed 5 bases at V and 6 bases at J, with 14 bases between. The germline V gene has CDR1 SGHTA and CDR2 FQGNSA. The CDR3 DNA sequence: TGTGCCAGCAGCCCGCGCCGGGACGGCGAGCAGTACTTC. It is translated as CASSPRRDGEQYF.

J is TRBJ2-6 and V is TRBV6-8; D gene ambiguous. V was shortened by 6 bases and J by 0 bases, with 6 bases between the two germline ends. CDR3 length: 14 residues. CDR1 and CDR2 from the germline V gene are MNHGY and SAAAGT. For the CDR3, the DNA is TGTGCCAGCAGAACAGCCTCTGGGGCCAACGTCCTGACTTTC. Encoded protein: CASRTASGANVLTF.

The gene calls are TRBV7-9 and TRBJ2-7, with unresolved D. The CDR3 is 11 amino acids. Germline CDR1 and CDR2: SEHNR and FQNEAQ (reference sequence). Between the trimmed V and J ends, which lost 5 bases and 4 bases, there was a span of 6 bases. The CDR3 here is CASSNQYEQYF. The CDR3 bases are TGTGCCAGCAGCAATCAGTACGAGCAGTACTTC.

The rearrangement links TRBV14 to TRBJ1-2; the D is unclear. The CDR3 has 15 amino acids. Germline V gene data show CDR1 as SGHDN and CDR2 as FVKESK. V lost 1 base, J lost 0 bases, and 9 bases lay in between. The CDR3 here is CASSQGLPPNYGYTF. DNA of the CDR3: TGTGCCAGCAGCCAAGGACTCCCCCCTAACTATGGCTACACCTTC.

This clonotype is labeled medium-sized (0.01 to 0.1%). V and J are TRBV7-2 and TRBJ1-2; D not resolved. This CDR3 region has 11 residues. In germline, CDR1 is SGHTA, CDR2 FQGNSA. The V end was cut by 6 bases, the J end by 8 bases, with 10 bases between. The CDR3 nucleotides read TGTGCCAGCAGATCAGGAGGGGGCTACACCTTC. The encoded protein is CASRSGGGYTF.

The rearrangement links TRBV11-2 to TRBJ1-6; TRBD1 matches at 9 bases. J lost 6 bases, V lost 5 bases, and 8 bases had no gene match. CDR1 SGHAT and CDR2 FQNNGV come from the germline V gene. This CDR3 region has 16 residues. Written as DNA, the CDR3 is TGTGCCAGCAGCGAACAGGGGGCGCTGGTTAATTCACCCCTCCACTTT. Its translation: CASSEQGALVNSPLHF. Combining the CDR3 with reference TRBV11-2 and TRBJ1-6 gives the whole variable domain EAGVAQSPRYKIIEKRQSVAFWCNPISGHATLYWYQQILGQGPKLLIQFQNNGVVDDSQLPKDRFSAERLKGVDSTLKIQPAKLEDSAVYLCASSEQGALVNSPLHFGNGTRLTVT.

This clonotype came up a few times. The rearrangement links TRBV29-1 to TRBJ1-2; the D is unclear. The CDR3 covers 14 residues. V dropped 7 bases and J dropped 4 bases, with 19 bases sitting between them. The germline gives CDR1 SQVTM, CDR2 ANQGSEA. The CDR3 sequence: CSATPLVGSYGYTF. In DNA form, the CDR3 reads TGCAGCGCCACCCCTCTTGTTGGTAGCTATGGCTACACCTTC.